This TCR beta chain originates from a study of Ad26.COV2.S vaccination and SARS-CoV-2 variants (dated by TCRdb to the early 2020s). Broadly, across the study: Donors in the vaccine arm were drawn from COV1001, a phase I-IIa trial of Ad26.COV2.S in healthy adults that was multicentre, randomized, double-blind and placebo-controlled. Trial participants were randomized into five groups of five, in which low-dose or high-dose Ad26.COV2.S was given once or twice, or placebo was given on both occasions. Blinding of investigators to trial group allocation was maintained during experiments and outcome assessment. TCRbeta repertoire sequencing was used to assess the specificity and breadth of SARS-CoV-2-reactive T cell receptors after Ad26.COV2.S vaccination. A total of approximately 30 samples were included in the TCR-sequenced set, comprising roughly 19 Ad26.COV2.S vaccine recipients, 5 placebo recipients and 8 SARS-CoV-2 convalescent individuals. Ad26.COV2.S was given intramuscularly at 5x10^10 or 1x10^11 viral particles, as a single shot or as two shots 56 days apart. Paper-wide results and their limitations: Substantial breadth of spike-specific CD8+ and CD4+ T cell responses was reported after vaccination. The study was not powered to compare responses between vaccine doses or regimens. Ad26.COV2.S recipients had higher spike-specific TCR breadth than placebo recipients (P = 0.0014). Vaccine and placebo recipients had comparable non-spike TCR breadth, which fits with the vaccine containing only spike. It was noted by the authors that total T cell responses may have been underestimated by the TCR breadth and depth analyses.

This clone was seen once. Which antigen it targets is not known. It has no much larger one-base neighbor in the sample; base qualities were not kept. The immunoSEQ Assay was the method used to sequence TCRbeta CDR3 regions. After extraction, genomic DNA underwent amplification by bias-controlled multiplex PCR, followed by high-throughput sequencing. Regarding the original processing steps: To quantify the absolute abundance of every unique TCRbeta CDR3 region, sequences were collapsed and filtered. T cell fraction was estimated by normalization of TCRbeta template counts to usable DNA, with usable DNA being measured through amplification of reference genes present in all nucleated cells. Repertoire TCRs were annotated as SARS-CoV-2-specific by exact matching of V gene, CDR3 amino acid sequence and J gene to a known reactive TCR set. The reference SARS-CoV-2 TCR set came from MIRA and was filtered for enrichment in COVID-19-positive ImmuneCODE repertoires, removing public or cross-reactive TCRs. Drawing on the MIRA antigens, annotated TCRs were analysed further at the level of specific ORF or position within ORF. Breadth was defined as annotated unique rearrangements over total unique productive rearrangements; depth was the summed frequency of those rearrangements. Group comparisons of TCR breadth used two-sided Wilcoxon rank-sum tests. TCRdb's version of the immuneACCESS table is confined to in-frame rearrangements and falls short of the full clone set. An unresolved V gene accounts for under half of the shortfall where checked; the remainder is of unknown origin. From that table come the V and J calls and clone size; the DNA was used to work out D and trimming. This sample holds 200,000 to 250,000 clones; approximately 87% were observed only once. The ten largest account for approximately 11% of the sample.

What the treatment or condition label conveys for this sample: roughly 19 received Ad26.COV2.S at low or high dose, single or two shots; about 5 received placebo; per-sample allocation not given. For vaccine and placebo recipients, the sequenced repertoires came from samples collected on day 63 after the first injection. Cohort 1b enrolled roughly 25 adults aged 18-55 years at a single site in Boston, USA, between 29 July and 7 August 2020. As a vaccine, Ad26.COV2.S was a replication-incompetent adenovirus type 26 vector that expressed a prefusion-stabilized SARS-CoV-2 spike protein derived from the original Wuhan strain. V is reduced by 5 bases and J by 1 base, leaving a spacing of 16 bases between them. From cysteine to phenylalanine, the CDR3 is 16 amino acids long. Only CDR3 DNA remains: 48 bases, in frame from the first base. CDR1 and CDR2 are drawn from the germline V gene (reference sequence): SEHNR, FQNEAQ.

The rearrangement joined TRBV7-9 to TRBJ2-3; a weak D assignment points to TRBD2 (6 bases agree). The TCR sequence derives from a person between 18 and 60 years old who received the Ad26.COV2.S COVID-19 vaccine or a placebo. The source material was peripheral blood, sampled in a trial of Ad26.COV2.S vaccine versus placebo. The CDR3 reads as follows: CASSDQEGLGTDTQYF. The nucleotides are TGTGCCAGCAGCGACCAGGAGGGGTTGGGCACAGATACGCAGTATTTT.